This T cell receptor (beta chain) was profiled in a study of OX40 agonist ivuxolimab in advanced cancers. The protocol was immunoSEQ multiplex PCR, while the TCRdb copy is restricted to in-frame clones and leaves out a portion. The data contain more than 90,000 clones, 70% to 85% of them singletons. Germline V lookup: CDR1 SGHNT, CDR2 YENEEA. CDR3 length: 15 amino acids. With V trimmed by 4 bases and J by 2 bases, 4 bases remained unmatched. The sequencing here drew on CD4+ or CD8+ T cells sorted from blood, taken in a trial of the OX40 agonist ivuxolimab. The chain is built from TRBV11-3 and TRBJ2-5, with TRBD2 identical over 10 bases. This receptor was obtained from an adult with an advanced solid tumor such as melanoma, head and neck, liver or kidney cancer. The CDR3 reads CASSSLAGGQETQYF. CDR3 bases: TGTGCCAGCAGCTCGTTAGCGGGAGGACAAGAGACCCAGTACTTC.